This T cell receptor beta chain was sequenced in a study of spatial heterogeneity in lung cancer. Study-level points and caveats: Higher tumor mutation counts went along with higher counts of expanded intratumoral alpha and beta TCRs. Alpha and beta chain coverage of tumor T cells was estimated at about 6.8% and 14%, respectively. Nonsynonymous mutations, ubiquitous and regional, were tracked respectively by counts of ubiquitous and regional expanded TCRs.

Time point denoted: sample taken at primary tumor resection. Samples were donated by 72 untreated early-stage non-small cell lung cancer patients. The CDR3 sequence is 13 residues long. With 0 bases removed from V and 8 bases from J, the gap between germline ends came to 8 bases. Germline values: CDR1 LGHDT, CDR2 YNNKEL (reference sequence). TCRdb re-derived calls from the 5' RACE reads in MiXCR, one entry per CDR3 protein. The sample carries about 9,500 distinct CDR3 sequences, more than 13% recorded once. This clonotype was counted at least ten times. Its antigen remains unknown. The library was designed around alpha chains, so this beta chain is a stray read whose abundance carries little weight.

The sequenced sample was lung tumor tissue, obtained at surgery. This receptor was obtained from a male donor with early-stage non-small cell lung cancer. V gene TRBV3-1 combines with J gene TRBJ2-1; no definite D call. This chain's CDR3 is CASSQDPSYEQFF. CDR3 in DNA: TGTGCCAGCAGCCAAGACCCATCCTATGAGCAGTTCTTC.